Each of the 10 T cell receptor beta chains below was sequenced from the same sample in a study of blood T cells in healthy people across ages. Using a J-beta primer mix together with a sample-barcoded 5' primer, a second PCR was run for about 7 to 12 cycles. One entry per CDR3 protein, called by TCRdb with MiXCR from the 5' RACE reads. The sample shows around 1,600,000 distinct CDR3 sequences, about 45% of them seen only once. The specimen sequenced was blood. These receptor sequences come from a woman between 18 and 30 years old in good health.

This chain connects TRBV19 to TRBJ2-6, with unresolved D. CDR1 and CDR2 from the germline V gene are LNHDA and SQIVND (reference sequence). The ends were cut back, 2 bases at V and 0 bases at J, with 5 bases in the middle. CDR3 length: 15 residues. As DNA, the CDR3 is TGTGCCAGTAGTATATGGGGCTCTGGGGCCAACGTCCTGACTTTC. It specifies CASSIWGSGANVLTF. Complete variable domain (other parts from reference TRBV19 and TRBJ2-6): DGGITQSPKYLFRKEGQNVTLSCEQNLNHDAMYWYRQDPGQGLRLIYYSQIVNDFQKGDIAEGYSVSREKKESFPLTVTSAQKNPTAFYLCASSIWGSGANVLTFGAGSRLTVL.

A remark on this clonotype: A read error may account for a junction end that differs from germline. CDR3 loop: CASSRETGSSYNEQFF. As DNA, the CDR3 is TGTGCCAGCAGTCGGGAGACGGGGAGCTCCTACAATGAGCAGTTCTTT. V gene TRBV7-8 combines with J gene TRBJ2-1; D possibly corresponds to TRBD2 (6 bases). CDR3 length: 16 amino acids. CDR1 SGHVS and CDR2 FQNEAQ come from the germline V gene.

This rearrangement joins TRBV28 to TRBJ2-7; 9 nucleotides match TRBD1. The V and J ends lost 7 bases and 2 bases, in that order; junction bases with no gene match: 6. The V gene's germline CDR1 is MDHEN and CDR2 SYDVKM. CDR3 length: 14 residues. The CDR3, as DNA: TGTGCCAGCACCCCTCGGGACAGGGCCTACGAGCAGTACTTC. It encodes CASTPRDRAYEQYF.

The chain carries TRBV9 and TRBJ2-3; D possibly matches TRBD1 or TRBD2 (5 bases each). The CDR3 is made up of 19 amino acids. Looked up from germline, CDR1 is SGDLS and CDR2 is YYNGEE. V gave up 2 bases and J gave up 4 bases, with 26 bases separating them. In nucleotides, the CDR3 is TGTGCCAGCAGCGTTGACTGGGGACGGGGAGTGAAGGATGCAGATACGCAGTATTTT. Translating gives CASSVDWGRGVKDADTQYF.

Notes on this clonotype: Mismatch with germline at one junction end may stem from a read error. The rearrangement joins TRBV29-1 to TRBJ2-1, with D perhaps TRBD1 (6 bases). Germline V gene lookup returns CDR1 SQVTM and CDR2 ANQGSEA. The CDR3 sequence is 14 residues long. The CDR3 here is CSVAYRATYKEQFF. Here the CDR3 DNA reads TGCAGCGTCGCCTACAGGGCTACCTACAAGGAGCAGTTCTTC.

This clonotype showed up just once. The chain recombines TRBV7-7 with TRBJ2-1; D gene ambiguous. This CDR3 spans 16 amino acids. Trimming pared 5 bases from V and 9 bases from J, leaving 23 bases between. CDR1 SSHAT and CDR2 FNYEAQ come from the germline V gene (reference sequence). The CDR3 DNA follows: TGTGCCAGCAGCCCATCACCGGCCATTCAAGATGGTGAGCAGTTCTTC. As protein: CASSPSPAIQDGEQFF.

The J gene is TRBJ2-3, the V gene TRBV20-1, with 7 bases that match TRBD1. The germline V gene encodes CDR1 DFQATT and CDR2 SNEGSKA (reference sequence). The CDR3 is made up of 14 amino acids. Unmatched junction bases numbered 5, after V lost 5 bases and J lost 0 bases. CDR3 in DNA: TGCAGTGCTCCCGAGACAGGGAGCACAGATACGCAGTATTTT. The encoded protein is CSAPETGSTDTQYF.

This CDR3 is CAISEGEGTEAFF. The CDR3 DNA is TGTGCCATCAGTGAGGGGGAGGGAACTGAAGCTTTCTTT. The genes are TRBV10-3 and TRBJ1-1; D is unclear. V lost 2 bases and J lost 5, with 9 bases in between. Germline lookup yields CDR1 ENHRY and CDR2 SYGVKD. The CDR3 runs 13 residues.

The sample holds a few counts of this clonotype. This chain uses TRBV4-3 with TRBJ1-1; unclear D gene. V lost 1 base, J lost 4 bases, and 13 bases lay in between. Germline values: CDR1 LGHNA, CDR2 YSLEER. CDR3 size: 15 residues. The CDR3 bases are TGCGCCAGCAGCCAAGGGGCCCCGAAAAGCACTGAAGCTTTCTTT. This sequence encodes CASSQGAPKSTEAFF.

Many counts were recorded for this clonotype. V gene TRBV7-9 combines with J gene TRBJ2-1; possibly TRBD1 for D (6 bases). V shed 5 bases and J shed 1 base, with 12 bases lying between them. Per germline, CDR1 SEHNR and CDR2 FQNEAQ (reference sequence). CDR3 length equals 15 residues. For the CDR3, the DNA is TGTGCCAGCAGCCAGGGGTTTTTATCCTACAATGAGCAGTTCTTC. This codes for CASSQGFLSYNEQFF. Complete variable domain (other parts from reference TRBV7-9 and TRBJ2-1): DTGVSQNPRHKITKRGQNVTFRCDPISEHNRLYWYRQTLGQGPEFLTYFQNEAQLEKSRLLSDRFSAERPKGSFSTLEIQRTEQGDSAMYLCASSQGFLSYNEQFFGPGTRLTVL.